Listed below are T cell receptor beta chains from one sample, sequenced in a study of monozygotic twins with inflammatory bowel disease. Each CDR3 protein gets one entry in TCRdb, which reprocessed the 5' RACE reads and gives no DNA. This table lists over 100,000 distinct CDR3 sequences. What was sequenced was blood. The origin of the receptors is a human donor with ulcerative colitis or Crohn's disease, or a healthy co-twin of an affected twin (not recorded which). CDR3s include the opening cysteine and the closing phenylalanine or tryptophan. Each record gives: V gene, J gene, CDR3 protein.

V: TRBV28
J: TRBJ1-2
CDR3: CASSLTAGYGYTF

V: TRBV5-1
J: TRBJ1-1
CDR3: CASSSRDRNTEAFF

V: TRBV28
J: TRBJ2-2
CDR3: CASSFLQGLANTGELFF

V: TRBV5-1
J: TRBJ2-3
CDR3: CASSFLAAGADTQYF

V: TRBV6-1
J: TRBJ2-3
CDR3: CASSDGGRDPTDTQYF

V: TRBV2
J: TRBJ1-5
CDR3: CASSVTGMRPQHF

V: TRBV5-1
J: TRBJ2-2
CDR3: CASSSLARNTGELFF

V: TRBV29-1
J: TRBJ2-5
CDR3: CSPDGTPTSGRAYKETQYF

V: TRBV29-1
J: TRBJ2-1
CDR3: CSVEASSYNEQFF

V: TRBV6-5
J: TRBJ2-1
CDR3: CASSYAQGAGYEQFF

V: TRBV18
J: TRBJ1-5
CDR3: CASSPSLQPQHF

V: TRBV5-1
J: TRBJ1-1
CDR3: CASSRSGQVFEAFF

V: TRBV12-5
J: TRBJ2-2
CDR3: CASGFLENTGELFF

V: TRBV7-2
J: TRBJ2-7
CDR3: CASSLEGANYEQYF

V: TRBV3-1
J: TRBJ2-2
CDR3: CASSIRLATGELFF

V: TRBV12-3/TRBV12-4
J: TRBJ2-5
CDR3: CASSPGGETQYF

V: TRBV4-2
J: TRBJ2-5
CDR3: CASSQDRTGPQETQYF

V: TRBV5-1
J: TRBJ2-1
CDR3: CASSLGTGGRDEQFF

V: TRBV3-1
J: TRBJ2-7
CDR3: CASSQATPLEQYF

V: TRBV7-6
J: TRBJ2-7
CDR3: CASSLGWGQFYEQYF

V: TRBV20-1
J: TRBJ2-7
CDR3: CSAPIAGTASYEQYF

V: TRBV11-2
J: TRBJ2-3
CDR3: CASSPRRGRRTDTQYF

V: TRBV7-2
J: TRBJ2-2
CDR3: CASRPRGATNTGDLFF

V: TRBV27
J: TRBJ1-5
CDR3: CASSPGTGGRQPQHF

V: TRBV4-1
J: TRBJ1-2
CDR3: CASSQDLRLVVAYGYTF

V: TRBV9
J: TRBJ1-2
CDR3: CASTGEGYGYTF

V: TRBV11-2
J: TRBJ1-5
CDR3: CASSLLAGANRYSNQPQHF

V: TRBV18
J: TRBJ1-1
CDR3: CASSPVTDPPVGTEAFF

V: TRBV20-1
J: TRBJ2-2
CDR3: CSARDGTSDTGELFF

V: TRBV12-3/TRBV12-4
J: TRBJ1-2
CDR3: CASSLIVTQGGNYGYTF

V: TRBV28
J: TRBJ1-2
CDR3: CASSSRRGGANGYTF

V: TRBV7-6
J: TRBJ2-1
CDR3: CASSSLAGGRYNEQFF

V: TRBV5-5
J: TRBJ2-7
CDR3: CASSFRTSGSLYEQYF

V: TRBV5-4
J: TRBJ2-3
CDR3: CASSAAGRTDTQYF

V: TRBV5-1
J: TRBJ2-7
CDR3: CASSYTGTSYEQYF

V: TRBV7-2
J: TRBJ2-2
CDR3: CASSPSTGNTGELFF

V: TRBV21-1
J: TRBJ1-5
CDR3: CASSKGGVFQPQHF